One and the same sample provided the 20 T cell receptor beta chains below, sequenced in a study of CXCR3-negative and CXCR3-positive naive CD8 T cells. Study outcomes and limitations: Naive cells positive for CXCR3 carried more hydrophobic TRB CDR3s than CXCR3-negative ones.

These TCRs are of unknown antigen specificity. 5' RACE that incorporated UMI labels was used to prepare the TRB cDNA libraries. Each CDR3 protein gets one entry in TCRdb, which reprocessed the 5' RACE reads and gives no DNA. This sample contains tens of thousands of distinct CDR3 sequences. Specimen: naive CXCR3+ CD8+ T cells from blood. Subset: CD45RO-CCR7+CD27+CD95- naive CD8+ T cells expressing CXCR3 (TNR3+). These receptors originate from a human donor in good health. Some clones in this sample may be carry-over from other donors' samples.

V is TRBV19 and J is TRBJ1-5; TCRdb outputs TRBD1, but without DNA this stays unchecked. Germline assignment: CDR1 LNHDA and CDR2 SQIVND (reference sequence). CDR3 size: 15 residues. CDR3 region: CASTAGDYSNQPQHF.

CDR3 protein: CASSPRDYSGNEQFF. The rearrangement links TRBV18 to TRBJ2-1; there is no DNA to check the TCRdb D call of TRBD2. This CDR3 is built from 15 residues. The germline gives CDR1 KGHSH, CDR2 LQKENI.

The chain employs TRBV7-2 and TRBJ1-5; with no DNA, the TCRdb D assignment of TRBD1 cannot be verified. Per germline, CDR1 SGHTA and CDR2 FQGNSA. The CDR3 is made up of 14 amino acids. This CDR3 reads CASSFGTGAQPQHF.

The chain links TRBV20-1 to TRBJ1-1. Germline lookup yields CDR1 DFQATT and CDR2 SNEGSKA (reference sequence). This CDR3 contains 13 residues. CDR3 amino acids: CSARDSATTEAFF.

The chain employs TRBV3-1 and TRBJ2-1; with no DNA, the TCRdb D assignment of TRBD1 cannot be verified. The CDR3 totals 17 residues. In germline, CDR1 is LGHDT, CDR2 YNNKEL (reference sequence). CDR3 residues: CASSPTGGQGVWNEQFF.

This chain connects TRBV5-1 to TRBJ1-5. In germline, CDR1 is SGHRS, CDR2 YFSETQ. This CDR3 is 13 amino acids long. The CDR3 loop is CASSLTGYQPQHF. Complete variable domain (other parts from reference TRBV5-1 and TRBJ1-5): KAGVTQTPRYLIKTRGQQVTLSCSPISGHRSVSWYQQTPGQGLQFLFEYFSETQRNKGNFPGRFSGRQFSNSRSEMNVSTLELGDSALYLCASSLTGYQPQHFGDGTRLSIL.

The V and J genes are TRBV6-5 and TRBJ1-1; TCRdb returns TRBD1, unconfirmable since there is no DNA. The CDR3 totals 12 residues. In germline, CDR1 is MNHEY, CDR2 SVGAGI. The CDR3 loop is CASRGQGTEAFF.

The CDR3 spells CASSFGGAGEQFF. The chain employs TRBV6-5 and TRBJ2-1; TCRdb picks TRBD2, but there is no DNA to check that call. There are 13 residues in the CDR3. CDR1 MNHEY and CDR2 SVGAGI come from the germline V gene.

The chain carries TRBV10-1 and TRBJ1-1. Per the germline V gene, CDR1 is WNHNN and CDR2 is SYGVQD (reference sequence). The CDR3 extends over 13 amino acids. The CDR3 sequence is CASSESRGTEAFF.

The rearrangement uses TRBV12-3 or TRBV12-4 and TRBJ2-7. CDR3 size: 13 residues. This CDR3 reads CASRSMDGYEQYF.

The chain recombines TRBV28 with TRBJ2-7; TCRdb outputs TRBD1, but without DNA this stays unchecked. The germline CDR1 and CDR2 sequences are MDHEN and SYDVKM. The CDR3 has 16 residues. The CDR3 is CASSPPTDRGGREQYF.

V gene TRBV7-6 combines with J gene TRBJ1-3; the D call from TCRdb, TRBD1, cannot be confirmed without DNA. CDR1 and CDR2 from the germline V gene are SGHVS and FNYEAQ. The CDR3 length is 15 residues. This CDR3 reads CASSGDILGGNTIYF.

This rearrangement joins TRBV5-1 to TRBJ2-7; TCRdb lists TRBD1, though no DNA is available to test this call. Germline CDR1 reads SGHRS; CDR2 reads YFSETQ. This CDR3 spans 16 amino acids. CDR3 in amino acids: CASSLNTGKSSYEQYF.

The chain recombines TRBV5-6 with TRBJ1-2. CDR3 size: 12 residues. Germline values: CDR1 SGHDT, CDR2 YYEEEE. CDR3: CASSPQDGGYTF.

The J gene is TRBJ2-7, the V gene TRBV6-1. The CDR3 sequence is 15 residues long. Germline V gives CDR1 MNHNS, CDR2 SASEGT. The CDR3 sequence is CASSEYVSMAYEQYF.

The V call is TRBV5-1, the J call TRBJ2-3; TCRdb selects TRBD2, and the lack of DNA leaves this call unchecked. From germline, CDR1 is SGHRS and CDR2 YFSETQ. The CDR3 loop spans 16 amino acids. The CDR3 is CASSLTGSEYTDTQYF.

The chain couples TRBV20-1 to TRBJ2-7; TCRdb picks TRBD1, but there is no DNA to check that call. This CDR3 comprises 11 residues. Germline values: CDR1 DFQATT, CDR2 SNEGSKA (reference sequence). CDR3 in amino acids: CSFGTGGEQYF.

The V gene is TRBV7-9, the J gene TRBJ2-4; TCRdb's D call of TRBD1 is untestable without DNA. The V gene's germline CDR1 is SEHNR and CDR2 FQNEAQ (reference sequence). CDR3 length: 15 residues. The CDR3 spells CASSSLRKTGNIQYF.

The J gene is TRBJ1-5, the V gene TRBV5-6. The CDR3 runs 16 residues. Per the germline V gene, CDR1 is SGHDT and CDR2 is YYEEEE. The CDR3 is CASSFAGFLSNQPQHF.

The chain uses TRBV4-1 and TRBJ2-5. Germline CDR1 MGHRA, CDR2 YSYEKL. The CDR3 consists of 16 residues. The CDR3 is CASSQNPAQGTETQYF.